This T cell receptor beta chain appears in the sequencing data of a study of blood T cell repertoires in COVID-19. Details on this clone: Compared with germline, one end of the junction differs, possibly owing to a read error.

In the original workflow: Amplification with reference gene primers provided the estimates of nucleated cell counts. Produced via immunoSEQ multiplex PCR; TCRdb's table is partial and in-frame only. From that table come the V and J calls and clone size; the DNA was used to work out D and trimming. The sample holds more than 40,000 clones, roughly 89% seen once. The clonotype comes from a man older than 75 with acute or convalescent COVID-19. What was sequenced was peripheral blood.

CDR3 sequence (DNA): TGTGCCAGCAGCCAAAAAACTGCCATAGGGGCTAATAAAAAACTGTTTTTT. Amino acid sequence: CASSQKTAIGANKKLFF. The chain joins TRBV7-4 to TRBJ1-4, with D possibly TRBD1 on 5 matching bases. The CDR3 contains 17 residues. Germline CDR1 SGHVT, CDR2 SQSDAQ.